This TCR beta chain originates from a study of T cell changes during pregnancy in multiple sclerosis. Clones were read by immunoSEQ multiplex PCR, and TCRdb kept only the in-frame ones, dropping some. The sample has roughly 97,000 clones, 90% seen once. The germline CDR1 and CDR2 sequences are LNHDA and SQIVND (reference sequence). This CDR3 comprises 16 residues. The V and J ends lost 1 base and 2 bases respectively, with 11 bases between them. The clonotype was recovered from a female donor in good health, enrolled as a control in a pregnancy study. This chain links TRBV19 with TRBJ2-2; weak D call: TRBD2 (6 bases). The material sequenced was peripheral blood, taken in the second trimester of pregnancy. CDR3 amino acids: CASSIARRANTGELFF. The CDR3 coding sequence is TGTGCCAGTAGTATAGCCAGGAGGGCAAACACCGGGGAGCTGTTTTTT.